A selection of T cell receptor beta chains follows, all from one sample in a study of cytomegalovirus exposure and HLA in healthy donors. TCRdb's table, derived via immunoSEQ multiplex PCR, lists solely in-frame clones and lacks some. The sample lists about 130,000 clones; around 80% were seen once. The sample was PBMCs. These receptor sequences come from a woman aged 18-29 years in good health and CMV-seropositive. Both conserved end residues are part of each CDR3. Fields, in order: clone size, V gene, CDR3 length, D gene, J gene, CDR3 protein, CDR3 DNA. A D gene is named only where the DNA matches it firmly. Size values are once, few and many counts, or a class for expanded clones, and some rows have none.

abundance: -; v_gene: TRBV9; len: 15; d_gene: -; j_gene: TRBJ2-3; CDR3aa: CASSVVASGTDTQYF; CDR3nt: TGTGCCAGCAGCGTAGTGGCTAGCGGCACAGATACGCAGTATTTT
abundance: -; v_gene: TRBV18; len: 14; d_gene: TRBD1; j_gene: TRBJ1-2; CDR3aa: CASSPQDRAYGYTF; CDR3nt: TGTGCCAGCTCACCACAGGACAGGGCCTATGGCTACACCTTC
abundance: -; v_gene: TRBV5-1; len: 15; d_gene: -; j_gene: TRBJ2-1; CDR3aa: CASSLLAGAYNEQFF; CDR3nt: TGCGCCAGCAGTCTGCTTGCAGGGGCCTACAATGAGCAGTTCTTC
abundance: few; v_gene: TRBV6-1; len: 15; d_gene: -; j_gene: TRBJ2-7; CDR3aa: CASIGRRDRLYEQYF; CDR3nt: TGTGCCAGCATCGGAAGGAGGGACAGACTCTACGAGCAGTACTTC
abundance: -; v_gene: TRBV6-1; len: 14; d_gene: -; j_gene: TRBJ1-2; CDR3aa: CASSEEAGGYGYTF; CDR3nt: TGTGCCAGCAGTGAAGAGGCGGGAGGCTATGGCTACACCTTC
abundance: -; v_gene: TRBV5-1; len: 13; d_gene: -; j_gene: TRBJ2-1; CDR3aa: CASSAGTYNEQFF; CDR3nt: TGCGCCAGCAGTGCGGGAACCTACAATGAGCAGTTCTTC
abundance: -; v_gene: TRBV9; len: 13; d_gene: -; j_gene: TRBJ2-7; CDR3aa: CASSGDSSYEQYF; CDR3nt: TGTGCCAGCAGCGGAGACAGCTCCTACGAGCAGTACTTC
abundance: once; v_gene: TRBV4-1; len: 16; d_gene: TRBD1; j_gene: TRBJ2-7; CDR3aa: CASSQMPGQSSYEQYF; CDR3nt: TGCGCCAGCAGCCAAATGCCGGGACAGAGCTCCTACGAGCAGTACTTC
abundance: -; v_gene: TRBV6-5; len: 15; d_gene: TRBD1; j_gene: TRBJ1-2; CDR3aa: CASSYPLGTGDGYTF; CDR3nt: TGTGCCAGCAGTTACCCCCTGGGGACAGGGGATGGCTACACCTTC
abundance: -; v_gene: TRBV7-2; len: 14; d_gene: TRBD1; j_gene: TRBJ2-2; CDR3aa: CASSLAGGTGELFF; CDR3nt: TGTGCCAGCAGCCTCGCAGGGGGCACCGGGGAGCTGTTTTTT
abundance: -; v_gene: TRBV6-1; len: 15; d_gene: TRBD1; j_gene: TRBJ1-5; CDR3aa: CASSDNRGRDGPQHF; CDR3nt: TGTGCCAGCAGTGATAACAGGGGGCGGGATGGGCCCCAGCATTTT
abundance: -; v_gene: TRBV6-6; len: 12; d_gene: -; j_gene: TRBJ1-5; CDR3aa: CASTDGVLPQHF; CDR3nt: TGTGCCAGCACCGACGGGGTGTTGCCCCAGCATTTT
abundance: -; v_gene: TRBV19; len: 12; d_gene: -; j_gene: TRBJ1-1; CDR3aa: CASSGGNTEAFF; CDR3nt: TGTGCCAGCTCGGGGGGGAACACTGAAGCTTTCTTT
abundance: -; v_gene: TRBV2; len: 15; d_gene: -; j_gene: TRBJ2-3; CDR3aa: CASSERWGRTDTQYF; CDR3nt: TGTGCCAGCAGTGAACGGTGGGGCCGCACAGATACGCAGTATTTT
abundance: -; v_gene: TRBV5-1; len: 15; d_gene: -; j_gene: TRBJ2-5; CDR3aa: CASSSIDGTVETQYF; CDR3nt: TGCGCCAGCAGCTCCATAGACGGAACAGTAGAGACCCAGTACTTC
abundance: -; v_gene: TRBV6-6; len: 16; d_gene: -; j_gene: TRBJ2-3; CDR3aa: CASSYPTKDPTDTQYF; CDR3nt: TGTGCCAGCAGTTACCCGACAAAGGATCCCACAGATACGCAGTATTTT
abundance: -; v_gene: TRBV10-3; len: 15; d_gene: -; j_gene: TRBJ2-7; CDR3aa: CASLRTQVNSYEQYF; CDR3nt: TGTGCCAGCCTCCGGACACAGGTGAACTCCTACGAGCAGTACTTC
abundance: -; v_gene: TRBV5-4; len: 17; d_gene: TRBD2; j_gene: TRBJ2-5; CDR3aa: CASSFYSLAGGLKTQYF; CDR3nt: TGTGCCAGCAGCTTTTATTCCTTAGCGGGGGGTTTGAAGACCCAGTACTTC
abundance: -; v_gene: TRBV2; len: 15; d_gene: TRBD1; j_gene: TRBJ1-5; CDR3aa: CASSEEGTANQPQHF; CDR3nt: TGTGCCAGCAGTGAAGAGGGGACAGCTAATCAGCCCCAGCATTTT
abundance: few; v_gene: TRBV7-2; len: 16; d_gene: -; j_gene: TRBJ1-2; CDR3aa: CASSQEGREGSYGYTF; CDR3nt: TGTGCCAGCAGCCAAGAGGGCAGGGAGGGAAGCTATGGCTACACCTTC
abundance: -; v_gene: TRBV23-1; len: 15; d_gene: TRBD2; j_gene: TRBJ2-1; CDR3aa: CASSQRVREGNEQFF; CDR3nt: TGCGCCAGCAGTCAAAGGGTAAGGGAGGGCAATGAGCAGTTCTTC
abundance: -; v_gene: TRBV10-3; len: 15; d_gene: -; j_gene: TRBJ1-5; CDR3aa: CAISEQGQSNQPQHF; CDR3nt: TGTGCCATCAGTGAGCAAGGACAGAGCAATCAGCCCCAGCATTTT